The rows below give T cell receptor beta chains drawn from one sample of a study of T cell repertoires in cytomegalovirus infection. TCRdb itself ran the reads through MiXCR, one entry per CDR3 protein. This repertoire shows approximately 730,000 distinct CDR3 sequences, around 32% found once; its top ten account for roughly 18%. Their cognate antigens are unknown. The sample here was cultured PBMCs, taken from culture after CMV antigen stimulation. The receptors stem from a human donor in good health (CMV status not recorded). Some clones in this sample may be carry-over from other donors' samples. The CDR3 runs from the conserved cysteine through the conserved F or W. The D gene is left open where the match is weak. Size tells how often a clone was seen (once, few, many) or the class of an expanded clone, and some rows leave it out.

d_call	j_call	clone_size	v_call	cdr3_aa	cdr3_nt
TRBD1	TRBJ2-1	few	TRBV6-2/TRBV6-3	CASRRQGRINEQFF	TGTGCCAGCAGACGACAGGGAAGGATAAATGAGCAGTTCTTC
.	TRBJ2-3	.	TRBV18	CASVKESTDTQYF	TGTGCCAGCGTTAAAGAGAGCACAGATACGCAGTATTTT
.	TRBJ2-7	.	TRBV11-1	CASSLGGADYEQYF	TGTGCCAGCAGCTTAGGTGGGGCCGACTACGAGCAGTACTTC
.	TRBJ1-5	.	TRBV19	CASSNSRNSYSNQPQHF	TGTGCCAGTAGTAACTCCCGCAACAGTTATAGCAATCAGCCCCAGCATTTT
.	TRBJ2-6	few	TRBV27	CASSDNGANVLTF	TGTGCCAGCAGTGATAATGGGGCCAACGTCCTGACTTTC
.	TRBJ2-1	few	TRBV29-1	CSVTDDPSYNEQFF	TGCAGCGTGACTGACGACCCCTCCTACAATGAGCAGTTCTTC
.	TRBJ2-5	.	TRBV2	CASSEALYVTVETQYF	TGTGCCAGCAGTGAAGCGCTGTATGTTACTGTAGAGACCCAGTACTTC
TRBD1	TRBJ1-2	.	TRBV3-1	CASSQGLGTAFNGYTF	TGTGCCAGCAGCCAAGGGCTGGGGACAGCCTTTAATGGCTACACCTTC
TRBD2	TRBJ2-5	many	TRBV12-3/TRBV12-4	CASSLSGLVAETQYF	TGTGCCAGCAGTTTAAGCGGACTAGTTGCAGAGACCCAGTACTTC
.	TRBJ2-1	.	TRBV24-1	CATSEQTGMAAYNEQFF	TGTGCCACCAGTGAACAAACAGGGATGGCCGCCTACAATGAGCAGTTCTTC
.	TRBJ2-7	many	TRBV11-3	CASSLGDRTLFRDEQYF	TGTGCCAGCAGCTTAGGCGACAGGACTCTATTCAGAGACGAGCAGTACTTC
TRBD2	TRBJ2-7	few	TRBV7-9	CASSLDGGADEQYF	TGTGCCAGCAGCTTAGACGGGGGGGCAGACGAGCAGTACTTC
.	TRBJ2-2	.	TRBV10-3	CAISESKAPNTGELFF	TGTGCCATCAGTGAGTCCAAGGCCCCGAACACCGGGGAGCTGTTTTTT
.	TRBJ1-2	.	TRBV6-1	CASSEFGASYGYTF	TGTGCCAGCAGCGAATTCGGGGCCAGCTATGGCTACACCTTC
TRBD2	TRBJ2-5	.	TRBV10-3	CAISTSGETQYF	TGTGCCATCAGTACTAGCGGGGAGACCCAGTACTTC
.	TRBJ2-7	many	TRBV7-2	CASSLAGGPPYEQYF	TGTGCCAGCAGCTTAGCCGGAGGGCCTCCGTACGAGCAGTACTTC
TRBD2	TRBJ2-4	.	TRBV4-1	CASSRGTSVGGAKNIQYF	TGCGCCAGCAGCCGAGGGACTAGCGTGGGGGGAGCCAAAAACATTCAGTACTTC
TRBD2	TRBJ2-1	.	TRBV7-2	CASSTHGGLYNEQFF	TGTGCCAGCAGCACCCACGGGGGGTTGTACAATGAGCAGTTCTTC
TRBD1	TRBJ1-1	.	TRBV2	CASSEALGRGTGNTEAFF	TGTGCCAGCAGTGAAGCTCTGGGCCGGGGGACAGGGAACACTGAAGCTTTCTTT
.	TRBJ1-1	once	TRBV19	CASTNSAGHTEAFF	TGTGCCAGTACCAACTCGGCAGGGCACACTGAAGCTTTCTTT
.	TRBJ1-5	.	TRBV19	CASSIAGVQGAQHF	TGTGCCAGTAGTATAGCTGGGGTCCAAGGGGCCCAGCATTTT
.	TRBJ1-5	.	TRBV6-1	CASGWSGGPNQPQHF	TGTGCCAGCGGATGGTCCGGGGGGCCCAATCAGCCCCAGCATTTT
TRBD1	TRBJ1-1	few	TRBV7-8	CASSVRDQGDSEAFF	TGTGCCAGCAGCGTACGCGACCAGGGGGATTCTGAAGCTTTCTTT
.	TRBJ2-1	few	TRBV7-9	CASSPQIDEQFF	TGTGCCAGCAGCCCTCAGATCGATGAGCAGTTCTTC
.	TRBJ1-5	.	TRBV6-2/TRBV6-3	CASSRPGDQPQHF	TGTGCCAGCAGCCGCCCGGGTGATCAGCCCCAGCATTTT
TRBD1	TRBJ2-2	.	TRBV28	CASSLGDRGHAGELFF	TGTGCCAGCAGTTTAGGGGACAGGGGGCATGCCGGGGAGCTGTTTTTT
.	TRBJ2-7	.	TRBV25-1	CASSESAGTLSYEQYF	TGTGCCAGCAGTGAATCGGCCGGGACGCTATCCTACGAGCAGTACTTC
.	TRBJ2-1	.	TRBV24-1	CATSSSGNSYNEQFF	TGTGCCACCAGTTCGAGTGGGAACTCCTACAATGAGCAGTTCTTC
TRBD1	TRBJ2-2	.	TRBV12-3/TRBV12-4	CASTLGQGRTGELFF	TGTGCCAGCACCTTAGGACAGGGAAGAACCGGGGAGCTGTTTTTT
.	TRBJ2-1	.	TRBV10-1	CASSESLTSTHNEQFF	TGCGCCAGCAGTGAGTCGCTGACCTCAACTCACAATGAGCAGTTCTTC
.	TRBJ2-7	.	TRBV28	CASSLWASGVIYEQYF	TGTGCCAGCAGCTTATGGGCATCGGGGGTTATCTACGAGCAGTACTTC
.	TRBJ1-5	few	TRBV7-8	CASSLVPEFSAQHF	TGTGCCAGCAGCTTAGTCCCGGAATTTTCGGCCCAGCATTTT
.	TRBJ1-3	.	TRBV7-9	CASSLVGPLAGGAVSGNTIYF	TGTGCCAGCAGCTTAGTAGGGCCCCTTGCAGGTGGGGCTGTCTCTGGAAACACCATATATTTT
TRBD2	TRBJ2-1	once	TRBV2	CASSWGGDEQFF	TGTGCCAGCAGCTGGGGGGGGGATGAGCAGTTCTTC
TRBD2	TRBJ2-3	.	TRBV20-1	CSARVTSGRALADTQYF	TGCAGTGCTAGAGTTACTAGCGGGAGGGCCTTGGCGGATACGCAGTATTTT
.	TRBJ2-1	few	TRBV6-5	CASSPGALGQFF	TGTGCCAGCAGTCCCGGGGCTCTGGGGCAGTTCTTC
.	TRBJ2-7	.	TRBV2	CAIFGGKSSYEQYF	TGTGCCATCTTCGGGGGAAAAAGTAGCTACGAGCAGTACTTC
.	TRBJ2-3	.	TRBV3-1	CASSQDWRDTQYF	TGTGCCAGCAGCCAAGATTGGAGGGATACGCAGTATTTT
TRBD1	TRBJ1-5	.	TRBV6-2/TRBV6-3	CASSLWTGQGQPQHF	TGTGCCAGCAGTCTTTGGACAGGGCAGGGACAGCCCCAGCATTTT
.	TRBJ2-1	many	TRBV7-8	CASSLERSVGQFF	TGTGCCAGCAGCTTAGAGCGTTCTGTCGGGCAGTTCTTC
.	TRBJ1-5	few	TRBV7-9	CASSLGVTDQPQHF	TGTGCCAGCAGCTTAGGTGTGACAGATCAGCCCCAGCATTTT
.	TRBJ2-5	few	TRBV12-3/TRBV12-4	CASNLGGAGQETQYF	TGTGCCAGCAACCTAGGCGGGGCGGGGCAAGAGACCCAGTACTTC
TRBD2	TRBJ2-3	.	TRBV28	CASTLGLAGGRKDTQYF	TGTGCCAGCACCCTCGGACTAGCGGGGGGGCGGAAAGATACGCAGTATTTT
TRBD1	TRBJ2-5	many	TRBV7-2	CASSSGQGYQETQYF	TGTGCCAGCAGCTCCGGACAGGGCTACCAAGAGACCCAGTACTTC
.	TRBJ1-5	.	TRBV2	CASSAREHQPQHF	TGTGCCAGCAGTGCCCGGGAGCATCAGCCCCAGCATTTT
.	TRBJ2-5	few	TRBV9	CASSEWGPETQYF	TGTGCCAGCAGCGAATGGGGCCCAGAGACCCAGTACTTC
TRBD2	TRBJ2-3	many	TRBV7-8	CASSSSGDTDTQYF	TGTGCCAGCAGTTCCAGCGGGGACACAGATACGCAGTATTTT
.	TRBJ2-6	.	TRBV4-2	CASSQEFGTSGANVLTF	TGTGCCAGCAGCCAAGAATTCGGGACCTCTGGGGCCAACGTCCTGACTTTC
TRBD1	TRBJ1-2	few	TRBV7-2	CASSVASGGANYGYTF	TGTGCCAGCAGCGTCGCATCAGGGGGCGCTAACTATGGCTACACCTTC
.	TRBJ2-7	.	TRBV2	CASRPPVRYEQYF	TGTGCCAGCAGGCCTCCAGTTCGCTACGAGCAGTACTTC
TRBD2	TRBJ2-7	.	TRBV7-6	CASSLSGGAGNSRREQYF	TGTGCCAGCAGCTTATCCGGGGGAGCGGGGAACTCCAGGCGGGAGCAGTACTTC
.	TRBJ1-1	.	TRBV12-3/TRBV12-4	CASILRRGTEAFF	TGTGCCAGCATCTTGAGGAGGGGCACTGAAGCTTTCTTT
TRBD2	TRBJ2-3	few	TRBV2	CASRKGLAEADTQYF	TGTGCCAGCAGGAAGGGACTAGCAGAGGCAGATACGCAGTATTTT
.	TRBJ2-7	.	TRBV25-1	CASSKTTGTADSYEQYF	TGTGCCAGCAGTAAAACGACCGGGACCGCTGATTCCTACGAGCAGTACTTC
.	TRBJ2-3	.	TRBV11-2	CASEGRPSTDTQYF	TGTGCCAGCGAAGGCCGCCCTAGCACAGATACGCAGTATTTT